This TCR beta chain was sequenced during a study of CD8+CD57+ T cells in acquired aplastic anemia. The template for TCR beta VDJ and CDR3 sequence profiling was genomic DNA. TCRdb processed the reads anew with MiXCR; each CDR3 protein has one entry. The sample lists 100,000 to 150,000 distinct CDR3 sequences, 35% to 50% occurring once. This clonotype was recorded many times. This receptor was obtained from a human donor in good health, serving as a control. Sequenced material: sorted CD4+, CD8+, or CD8+CD57+ T cells (not recorded which) from PBMCs.

For the CDR3, the DNA is TGTGCCTTGGAGCGGGGTCAAGAGACCCAGTACTTC. Amino acid sequence: CALERGQETQYF. The rearrangement uses TRBV30 and TRBJ2-5; the match to TRBD2 covers 7 bases. V trimming: 7 bases; J trimming: 2 bases; junction bases outside the gene matches: 4. This CDR3 is 12 amino acids long. Looked up from germline, CDR1 is GTSNPN and CDR2 is SVGIG (reference sequence).